This entry lists 23 T cell receptor beta chains sequenced from one sample in a study of blood T cell repertoires in COVID-19. Profiling relied on immunoSEQ multiplex PCR, and the TCRdb table lists in-frame clones only, not all of them. Of roughly 320,000 clones in the sample, 85% to 90% were seen once. Sequenced sample: peripheral blood. Receptors were obtained from a woman aged 50 to 65 with COVID-19, enrolled during active disease.

The table lists this clone with a count of one. The CDR3 is CASSLGASGNEQFF. CDR3 DNA: TGCGCCAGCAGCTTGGGGGCTAGCGGCAATGAGCAGTTCTTC. The rearrangement joins TRBV5-1 to TRBJ2-1, with 7 bases that match TRBD2. The CDR3 is 14 residues long. V lost 0 bases to trimming and J lost 6 bases; unmatched junction nucleotides: 3. CDR1 and CDR2 (germline): SGHRS, YFSETQ. The variable domain in full, completed from reference TRBV5-1 and TRBJ2-1, reads KAGVTQTPRYLIKTRGQQVTLSCSPISGHRSVSWYQQTPGQGLQFLFEYFSETQRNKGNFPGRFSGRQFSNSRSEMNVSTLELGDSALYLCASSLGASGNEQFFGPGTRLTVL.

The chain carries TRBV19 and TRBJ2-5, with D maybe TRBD2 (5 bases). This CDR3 spans 14 amino acids. Germline V gives CDR1 LNHDA, CDR2 SQIVND (reference sequence). The V and J ends lost 2 bases and 1 base respectively, with 8 bases between them. The CDR3 spells CASSITGLQETQYF. The CDR3 DNA is TGTGCCAGTAGTATAACCGGACTCCAAGAGACCCAGTACTTC.

In the case of this clone: One end of the junction varies from germline; a read error may be responsible. The V and J genes are TRBV6-6 and TRBJ1-6; D is undetermined. The CDR3 has 11 amino acids. Germline V gene lookup returns CDR1 MNHNY and CDR2 SVGAGI (reference sequence). CDR3 in DNA: TGTGCCAGCAGTTACGTGGGAGGTTGGCGCTTT. Translated: CASSYVGGWRF.

This clone was counted many times. The J gene is TRBJ2-2, the V gene TRBV7-9; TRBD2 matches at 14 bases. CDR1 SEHNR and CDR2 FQNEAQ come from the germline V gene (reference sequence). The CDR3 has 17 residues. The V segment lost 5 bases and the J segment 4 bases; nucleotides outside the gene matches: 6. CDR3 protein: CASSLRGLAGVTGELFF. CDR3 in DNA: TGTGCCAGCAGCCTAAGGGGACTAGCGGGAGTCACCGGGGAGCTGTTTTTT.

CDR3 protein: CASSLGLDRFYETQYF. The CDR3 DNA is TGTGCCAGCAGCCTGGGACTAGATCGTTTTTATGAGACCCAGTACTTC. The chain is built from TRBV14 and TRBJ2-5; 8 bases map to TRBD2. V trimming: 4 bases; J trimming: 5 bases; junction bases outside the gene matches: 12. The CDR3 has 16 amino acids. Germline-derived CDR1 and CDR2 are SGHDN and FVKESK.

This clone has only one observation. V and J are TRBV5-6 and TRBJ2-3; 7 bases map to TRBD2. CDR1 and CDR2 from the germline V gene are SGHDT and YYEEEE. The CDR3 is 15 residues long. The V gene end was trimmed by 7 bases and the J gene end by 2 bases; junction bases not matched to a gene: 10. The CDR3 coding sequence is TGTGCCAGCCGGACCCTGGGAGGGGACACAGATACGCAGTATTTT. Translated, it gives CASRTLGGDTDTQYF.

The rearrangement links TRBV29-1 to TRBJ1-4; D unclear. The ends were cut back, 6 bases at V and 4 bases at J, with 21 bases in the middle. The CDR3 loop spans 16 amino acids. Germline V CDR1 and CDR2: SQVTM, ANQGSEA. DNA for the CDR3: TGCAGCGTCCGGACCGCGAGGGCCGGAGATAATGAAAAACTGTTTTTT. The encoded protein is CSVRTARAGDNEKLFF.

With respect to this clone: The junction departs from germline at one end; a sequencing error may be responsible. The chain carries TRBV19 and TRBJ2-6, with 12 bases aligning to TRBD1. Germline loops: CDR1 LNHDA, CDR2 SQIVND (reference sequence). The CDR3 totals 17 residues. CDR3 nucleotides: TGTGCCAGTAGTAAGGGGACAGGGGGCGGTGGGACCAACGTCCTGACTTTC. Translating gives CASSKGTGGGGTNVLTF.

CDR3 residues: CASSLKGADTQYF. CDR3 coding DNA: TGTGCCAGCAGCTTGAAGGGGGCAGATACGCAGTATTTT. The chain employs TRBV5-4 and TRBJ2-3, with a possible D match to TRBD1 (6 bases). The CDR3 has 13 residues. Deletions cut 1 base from V and 4 bases from J, with 7 bases between. From germline, CDR1 is SGHNT and CDR2 YYREEE (reference sequence).

This chain connects TRBV7-2 to TRBJ1-2; maybe TRBD1 (6 bases). This CDR3 spans 13 amino acids. From germline, CDR1 is SGHTA and CDR2 FQGNSA. The V and J ends lost 1 base and 6 bases respectively, with 9 bases between them. This CDR3 reads CASSLDRADGYTF. DNA for the CDR3: TGTGCCAGCAGCTTAGACAGGGCGGATGGCTACACCTTC. Supplemented by reference TRBV7-2 and TRBJ1-2, the full variable domain reads GAGVSQSPSNKVTEKGKDVELRCDPISGHTALYWYRQSLGQGLEFLIYFQGNSAPDKSGLPSDRFSAERTGGSVSTLTIQRTQQEDSAVYLCASSLDRADGYTFGSGTRLTVV.

V and J are TRBV5-1 and TRBJ2-3; TRBD2 is a possible D gene (5 bases). The ends were cut back, 0 bases at V and 3 bases at J, with 11 bases in the middle. The germline V gene encodes CDR1 SGHRS and CDR2 YFSETQ. The CDR3 length is 15 residues. CDR3: CASSLGGARTDTQYF. CDR3 in DNA: TGCGCCAGCAGCTTGGGGGGAGCGCGAACAGATACGCAGTATTTT.

The V gene is TRBV2, the J gene TRBJ1-1; 9 nucleotides align to TRBD1. The junction had 7 bases not matched to a gene; V was cut back by 4 bases and J by 7 bases. The CDR3 sequence is 14 residues long. CDR1 and CDR2 (germline): SNHLY, FYNNEI. The DNA for the CDR3 is TGTGCCAGCAGTGGGGTAACAGGGGGCGGTGAAGCTTTCTTT. This translates into CASSGVTGGGEAFF.

The DNA for the CDR3 is TGTGCCAGCTCACGCGGGACGAGCACAGATACGCAGTATTTT. This sequence encodes CASSRGTSTDTQYF. The rearrangement joins TRBV18 to TRBJ2-3, with D perhaps matching TRBD2 (6 bases). The CDR3 runs to 14 residues. Trimming pared 4 bases from V and 0 bases from J, leaving 8 bases between. Per the germline V gene, CDR1 is KGHSH and CDR2 is LQKENI.

This chain joins TRBV4-1 and TRBJ2-7; D is possibly TRBD2 (5 bases). Trimming pared 0 bases from V and 4 bases from J, leaving 13 bases between. This CDR3 is 15 amino acids long. Per the germline V gene, CDR1 is MGHRA and CDR2 is YSYEKL. As DNA, the CDR3 is TGCGCCAGCAGCCAAGATCTAATGAGGGAATACGAGCAGTACTTC. Translated, it gives CASSQDLMREYEQYF.

The V call is TRBV6-5, the J call TRBJ1-6, with TRBD1 identical over 10 bases. V lost 6 bases to trimming and J lost 9 bases; unmatched junction nucleotides: 5. CDR3 length: 14 amino acids. Germline CDR1 is MNHEY and CDR2 is SVGAGI. The CDR3 reads CASRTGTGVSPLHF. In DNA form, the CDR3 reads TGTGCCAGCAGGACCGGGACAGGGGTTTCACCCCTCCACTTT.

The chain carries TRBV28 and TRBJ2-2; no reliable D call. CDR1 is MDHEN, CDR2 SYDVKM, per germline. V was pared by 9 bases and J by 1 base, with 9 bases between. The CDR3 contains 13 residues. CDR3 region: CARDNVNTGELFF. The CDR3 bases are TGTGCCAGAGACAATGTGAACACCGGGGAGCTGTTTTTT.

V usage is TRBV7-9 and J usage is TRBJ2-1; 8 nucleotides match TRBD2. With V trimmed by 5 bases and J by 3 bases, 18 bases remained unmatched. Germline V gene sequence: CDR1 SEHNR, CDR2 FQNEAQ (reference sequence). The CDR3 length is 19 residues. The CDR3 nucleotides are TGTGCCAGCAGCCTCGAGGAACGTATATCGGGAGGGTTCTACAATGAGCAGTTCTTC. Protein product: CASSLEERISGGFYNEQFF.

This clone was recorded only once. The V call is TRBV5-4, the J call TRBJ2-1, with 8 bases aligning to TRBD2. Germline CDR1 reads SGHNT; CDR2 reads YYREEE (reference sequence). The CDR3 contains 15 residues. V trimming: 5 bases; J trimming: 7 bases; junction bases outside the gene matches: 11. CDR3 sequence: CASSNIAGFGNEQFF. Here the CDR3 DNA reads TGTGCCAGCAGTAATATAGCGGGATTCGGTAATGAGCAGTTCTTC. Complete variable domain (other parts from reference TRBV5-4 and TRBJ2-1): ETGVTQSPTHLIKTRGQQVTLRCSSQSGHNTVSWYQQALGQGPQFIFQYYREEENGRGNFPPRFSGLQFPNYSSELNVNALELDDSALYLCASSNIAGFGNEQFFGPGTRLTVL.

The rearrangement uses TRBV4-2 and TRBJ1-2, with D unclear. Trimming left V 0 bases short and J 9 bases short, with 8 bases between. The CDR3 is made up of 12 amino acids. Germline assignment: CDR1 LGHNA and CDR2 YNFKEQ. The CDR3 DNA reads as TGTGCCAGCAGCCAAGATCAGTTCAGCTACACCTTC. This translates into CASSQDQFSYTF.

The chain carries TRBV2 and TRBJ2-3, with 8 bases lining up with TRBD2. This CDR3 is 15 amino acids long. CDR1 and CDR2 (germline): SNHLY, FYNNEI. V was pared by 5 bases and J by 2 bases, with 6 bases of the junction left unmatched. The DNA of the CDR3 is TGTGCCAGCAGTCGGGAGGGCCTTTTCACAGATACGCAGTATTTT. This codes for CASSREGLFTDTQYF.

V and J are TRBV7-8 and TRBJ1-1, with 7 bases identical to TRBD1. Trimming removed 5 bases from V and 0 bases from J; junction bases left unmatched: 6. The germline gives CDR1 SGHVS, CDR2 FQNEAQ. The CDR3 is 15 residues long. The CDR3 DNA reads TGTGCCAGCAGCCTAGAGGGACAGATGAACACTGAAGCTTTCTTT. Amino acid sequence: CASSLEGQMNTEAFF.

The chain is built from TRBV5-4 and TRBJ2-3; D ambiguous. V dropped 3 bases and J dropped 2 bases, with 16 bases sitting between them. From germline, CDR1 is SGHNT and CDR2 YYREEE (reference sequence). This CDR3 spans 16 amino acids. The CDR3 bases are TGTGCCAGCAGCTCACCGAGAGTGACTTTCACAGATACGCAGTATTTT. Its translation: CASSSPRVTFTDTQYF.

The rearrangement uses TRBV4-1 and TRBJ2-6; no definite D call. V was shortened by 1 base and J by 0 bases, with 16 bases between the two germline ends. CDR3 size: 19 residues. Germline V gene data show CDR1 as MGHRA and CDR2 as YSYEKL. For the CDR3, the DNA is TGCGCCAGCAGCCAAGTTACTGTCGGTGAGAACTCTGGGGCCAACGTCCTGACTTTC. Translating gives CASSQVTVGENSGANVLTF.